Listed below are T cell receptor beta chains from one sample, sequenced in a study of T-cell reconstitution after alpha-beta-depleted transplantation in children. MiXCR was run by TCRdb on the PCR reads, yielding one entry per CDR3 protein. The sample includes around 450,000 distinct CDR3 sequences, about 11% of them seen just once. Specimen: PBMCs, collected before TCRalphabeta/CD19-depleted stem cell transplant. The receptor set was obtained from a child aged 2 to 15 with inherited bone marrow failure, due to receive a stem cell transplant. Both conserved end residues are part of each CDR3. Fields, in order: J gene, V gene, D gene, clone size, CDR3 DNA, CDR3 protein. The D gene is left open where the match is weak. For some rows the clone size is stated as once, few or many, or as a class when expanded; others skip it.

TRBJ2-3 | TRBV5-1 | NA | many | TGCGCCAGCAGCTTGGTAGGTGGTAGCGGAGATACGCAGTATTTT | CASSLVGGSGDTQYF
TRBJ2-1 | TRBV4-3 | NA | NA | TGCGCCAGCAGCCAAGCCTCAGACCGACAGGTTGAGCAGTTCTTC | CASSQASDRQVEQFF
TRBJ2-6 | TRBV27 | NA | NA | TGTGCCAGCAGTTGGGACAGGGCCAACGTCCTGACTTTC | CASSWDRANVLTF
TRBJ2-2 | TRBV12-3/TRBV12-4 | NA | many | TGTGCCAGCAGTTTACCCTCGGCGAACACCGGGGAGCTGTTTTTT | CASSLPSANTGELFF
TRBJ2-2 | TRBV4-1 | TRBD2 | many | TGCGCCAGCAGCCAACGGACTAGCGGGAGGGGCACCGGGGAGCTGTTTTTT | CASSQRTSGRGTGELFF
TRBJ2-3 | TRBV11-2 | TRBD2 | many | TGTGCCAGCAGCTTGAGGGTATCGACTAGCGGGCAGGGGGGCACAGATACGCAGTATTTT | CASSLRVSTSGQGGTDTQYF
TRBJ2-7 | TRBV7-8 | TRBD2 | many | TGTGCCAGCAGCTTATTACGGGAGGGCCCGGGAGAGCAGTACTTC | CASSLLREGPGEQYF
TRBJ1-5 | TRBV28 | NA | many | TGTGCCAGCAGTCACGCGGACAGACCCAATCAGCCCCAGCATTTT | CASSHADRPNQPQHF
TRBJ2-3 | TRBV4-3 | NA | many | TGCGCCAGCAGCCAAGGCTGGTCCCGGAGCACAGATACGCAGTATTTT | CASSQGWSRSTDTQYF
TRBJ2-7 | TRBV20-1 | NA | many | TGCAGTGCTAGAGGGCAGGGGAAAACCTACGAGCAGTACTTC | CSARGQGKTYEQYF
TRBJ1-2 | TRBV15 | NA | many | TGTGCCACCAGCAGAGCCCCATCTCACACCGCCGGGTATGGCTACACCTTC | CATSRAPSHTAGYGYTF
TRBJ1-3 | TRBV6-5 | TRBD1 | many | TGTGCCAGCGGATACGGGACAGGGGTTTCAGGAAACACCATATATTTT | CASGYGTGVSGNTIYF
TRBJ2-7 | TRBV7-2 | TRBD2 | many | TGTGCCAGCAGCTTAGGCGGGAGCCTCCACGAGCAGTACTTC | CASSLGGSLHEQYF
TRBJ2-3 | TRBV12-3/TRBV12-4 | NA | few | TGTGCCAGCAGCAACAGTGAGGATACGCAGTATTTT | CASSNSEDTQYF
TRBJ2-1 | TRBV12-3/TRBV12-4 | TRBD2 | NA | TGTGCCAGCAGTTTTATAAGGGGACTAGACAATGAGCAGTTCTTC | CASSFIRGLDNEQFF
TRBJ2-5 | TRBV29-1 | TRBD2 | many | TGCGGTGGGTCGCTAGCGGTCCAAGAGACCCAGTACTTC | CGGSLAVQETQYF